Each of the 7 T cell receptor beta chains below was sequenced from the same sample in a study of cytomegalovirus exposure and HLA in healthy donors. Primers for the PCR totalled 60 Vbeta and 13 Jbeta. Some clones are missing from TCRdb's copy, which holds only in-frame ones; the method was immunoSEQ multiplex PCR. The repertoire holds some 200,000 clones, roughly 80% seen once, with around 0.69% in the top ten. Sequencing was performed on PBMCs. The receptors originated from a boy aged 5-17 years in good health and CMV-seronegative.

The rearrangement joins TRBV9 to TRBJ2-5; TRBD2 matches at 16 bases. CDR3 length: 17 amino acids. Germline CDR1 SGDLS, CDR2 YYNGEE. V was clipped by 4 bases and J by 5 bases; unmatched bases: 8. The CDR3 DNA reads TGTGCCAGCAGCCTAGGGGGGACTAGCGGGAGGGCGGAGACCCAGTACTTC. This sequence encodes CASSLGGTSGRAETQYF.

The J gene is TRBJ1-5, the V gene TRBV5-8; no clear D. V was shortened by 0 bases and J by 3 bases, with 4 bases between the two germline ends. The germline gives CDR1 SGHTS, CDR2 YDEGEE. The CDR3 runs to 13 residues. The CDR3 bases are TGTGCCAGCAGCTTGGACACCAATCAGCCCCAGCATTTT. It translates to CASSLDTNQPQHF.

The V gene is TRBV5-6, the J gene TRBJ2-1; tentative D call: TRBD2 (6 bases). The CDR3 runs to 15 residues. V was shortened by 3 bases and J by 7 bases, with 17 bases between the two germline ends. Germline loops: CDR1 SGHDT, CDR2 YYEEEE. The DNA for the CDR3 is TGTGCCAGCAGCTGGGGACTGCTTTTCGGGAATGAGCAGTTCTTC. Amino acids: CASSWGLLFGNEQFF.

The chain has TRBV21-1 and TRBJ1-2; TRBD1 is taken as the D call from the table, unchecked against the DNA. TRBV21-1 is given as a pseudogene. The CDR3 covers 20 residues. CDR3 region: CASSSLGRRDREETNYGYTF. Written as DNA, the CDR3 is TGTGCCAGCAGCTCCTTGGGGAGGCGGGACAGGGAGGAGACTAACTATGGCTACACCTTC.

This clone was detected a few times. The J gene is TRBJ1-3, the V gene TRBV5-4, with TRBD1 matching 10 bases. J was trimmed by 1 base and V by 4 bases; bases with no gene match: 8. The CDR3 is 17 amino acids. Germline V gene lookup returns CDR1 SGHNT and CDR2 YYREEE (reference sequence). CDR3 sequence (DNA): TGTGCCAGCAGCATGCCGGGACAGGGGCAGTCTGGAAACACCATATATTTT. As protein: CASSMPGQGQSGNTIYF.

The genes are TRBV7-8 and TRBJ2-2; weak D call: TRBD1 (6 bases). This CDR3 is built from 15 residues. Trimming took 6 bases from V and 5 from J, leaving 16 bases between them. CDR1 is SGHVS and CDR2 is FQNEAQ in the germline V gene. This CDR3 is CASRTSGAWTGELFF. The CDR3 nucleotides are TGTGCCAGCAGGACATCAGGGGCTTGGACCGGGGAGCTGTTTTTT.

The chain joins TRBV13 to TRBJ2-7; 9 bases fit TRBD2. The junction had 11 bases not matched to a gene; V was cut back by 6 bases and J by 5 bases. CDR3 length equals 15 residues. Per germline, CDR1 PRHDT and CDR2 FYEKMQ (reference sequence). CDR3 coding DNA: TGTGCCAGCAGTATGATTAGCGGGAGAAATGACGAGCAGTACTTC. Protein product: CASSMISGRNDEQYF.